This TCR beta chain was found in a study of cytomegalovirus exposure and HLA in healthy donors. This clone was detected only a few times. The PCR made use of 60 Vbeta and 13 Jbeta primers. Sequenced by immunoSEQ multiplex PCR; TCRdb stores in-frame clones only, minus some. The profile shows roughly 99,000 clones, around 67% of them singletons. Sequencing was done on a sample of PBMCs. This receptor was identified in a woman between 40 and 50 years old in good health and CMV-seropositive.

This chain's CDR3 is CSVDSSRGLTDTQYF. For the CDR3, the DNA is TGCAGCGTTGATTCCTCGCGGGGGCTCACAGATACGCAGTATTTT. V gene TRBV29-1 combines with J gene TRBJ2-3; D is possibly TRBD2 (7 bases). V dropped 3 bases and J dropped 2 bases, with 15 bases sitting between them. Germline loops: CDR1 SQVTM, CDR2 ANQGSEA. The CDR3 is made up of 15 amino acids.